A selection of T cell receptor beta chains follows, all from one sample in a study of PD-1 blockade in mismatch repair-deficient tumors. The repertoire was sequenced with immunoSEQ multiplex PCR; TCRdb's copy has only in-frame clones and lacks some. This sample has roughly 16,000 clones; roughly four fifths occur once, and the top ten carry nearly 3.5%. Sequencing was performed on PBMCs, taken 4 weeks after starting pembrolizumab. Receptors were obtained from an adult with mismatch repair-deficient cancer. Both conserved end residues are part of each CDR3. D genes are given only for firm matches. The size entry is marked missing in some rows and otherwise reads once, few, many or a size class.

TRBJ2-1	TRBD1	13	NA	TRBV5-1	TGCGCCAGCAGCTTACCCAGGGGGAATGAGCAGTTCTTC	CASSLPRGNEQFF
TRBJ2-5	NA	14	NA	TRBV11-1	TGTGCCAGCAGAAACCCGGGAGAGGGAGAGACCCAGTACTTC	CASRNPGEGETQYF
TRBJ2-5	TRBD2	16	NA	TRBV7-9	TGTGCCAGCAGCTTACTAGCGGGAGGCGCCCAAGAGACCCAGTACTTC	CASSLLAGGAQETQYF
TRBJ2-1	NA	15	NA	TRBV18	TGTGCCAGCTCACCCCGGACTACCCAGAACAATGAGCAGTTCTTC	CASSPRTTQNNEQFF
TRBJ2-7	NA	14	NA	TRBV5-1	TGCGCCAGCAGCTTTGCATCAGGCTCCTACGAGCAGTACTTC	CASSFASGSYEQYF
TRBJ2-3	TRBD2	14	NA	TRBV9	TGTGCCAGCAGCGCGAGCGGGAGGGCAGATACGCAGTATTTT	CASSASGRADTQYF
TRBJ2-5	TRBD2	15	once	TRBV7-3	TGTGCCAGCAGCTCAGGACTAGCGGGAAAAGAGACCCAGTACTTC	CASSSGLAGKETQYF
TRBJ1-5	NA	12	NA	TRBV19	TGTGCCAGTAGTATATTTCGGCAGCCCCAGCATTTT	CASSIFRQPQHF
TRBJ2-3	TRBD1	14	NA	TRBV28	TGTGCCAGCACCCCAACCACAGGGGTAAATACGCAGTATTTT	CASTPTTGVNTQYF
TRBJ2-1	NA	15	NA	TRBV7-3	TGTGCCAGCAGCTTAGGCAGCGGTGTCTACAATGAGCAGTTCTTC	CASSLGSGVYNEQFF
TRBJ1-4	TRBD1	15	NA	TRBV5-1	TGCGCCAGCAGCTGGACCGGGACAGGAGTTGAAAAACTGTTTTTT	CASSWTGTGVEKLFF
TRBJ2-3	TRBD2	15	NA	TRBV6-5	TGTGCCAGCAGTATGACTAGCGGTAGCACAGATACGCAGTATTTT	CASSMTSGSTDTQYF
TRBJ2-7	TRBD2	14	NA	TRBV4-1	TGCGCCAGCGCTATGTGGCGGGAGGGGTCCGAGCAGTACTTC	CASAMWREGSEQYF
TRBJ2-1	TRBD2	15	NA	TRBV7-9	TGTGCCAGCAGCCCCGATAAGGGTAGCGGGAGCCAGCAGTTCTTC	CASSPDKGSGSQQFF
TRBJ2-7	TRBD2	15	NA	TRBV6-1	TGTGCCAGCAGTCCTCAAGGGGCGGGGGGAGGCGAGCAGTACTTC	CASSPQGAGGGEQYF
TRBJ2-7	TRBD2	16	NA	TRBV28	TGTGCCAGCAGTTCTCCGGGGGGGGTGCCCACCTACGAGCAGTACTTC	CASSSPGGVPTYEQYF
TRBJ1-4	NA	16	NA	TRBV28	TGTGCCAGCAGTTCACAGGGCCCACAAAGCAATGAAAAACTGTTTTTT	CASSSQGPQSNEKLFF
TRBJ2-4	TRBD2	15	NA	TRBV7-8	TGTGCCAGCAGCTTACTAGCGGATCGCAAAAACATTCAGTACTTC	CASSLLADRKNIQYF
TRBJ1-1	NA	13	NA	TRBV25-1	TGTGCCAGCAGTGAATTTCGGAACACTGAAGCTTTCTTT	CASSEFRNTEAFF
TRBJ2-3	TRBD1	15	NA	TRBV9	TGTGCCAGCAGCGCCGGACAGGGGCCCCCAGATACGCAGTATTTT	CASSAGQGPPDTQYF
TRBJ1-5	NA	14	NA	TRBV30	TGTGCCTGGAGTGTACTCCTTAGCAATCAGCCCCAGCATTTT	CAWSVLLSNQPQHF
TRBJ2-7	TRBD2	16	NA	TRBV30	TGTGCCTGGAGTCGCCGGGGAGGACTAGCGGGAGGTAATGTATACTTC	CAWSRRGGLAGGNVYF
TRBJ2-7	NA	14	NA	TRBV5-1	TGCGCCAGCAGCTTTCAGGGATCAACCTACGAGCAGTACTTC	CASSFQGSTYEQYF
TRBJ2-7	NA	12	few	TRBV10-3	TGTGCCATCAGCCGACAGTCCTACGAGCAGTACTTC	CAISRQSYEQYF
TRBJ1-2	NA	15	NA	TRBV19	TGTGCCAGTAGTCTAAGCGGGACATCCCCTTATGGCTACACCTTC	CASSLSGTSPYGYTF
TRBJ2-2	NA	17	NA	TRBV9	TGTGCCAGCAGCGTAGCTGAAACAGCCTCGAACACCGGGGAGCTGTTTTTT	CASSVAETASNTGELFF
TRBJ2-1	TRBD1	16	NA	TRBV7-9	TGTGCCAGCAGCACCCGGGACAGCACATCCTACAATGAGCAGTTCTTC	CASSTRDSTSYNEQFF
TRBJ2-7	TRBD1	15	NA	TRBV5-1	TGCGCCAGCAGCTTGGCCCCGGACAGGGCAGGCGAGCAGTACTTC	CASSLAPDRAGEQYF
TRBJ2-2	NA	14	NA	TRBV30	TGTGCCTCACGGACTGTTTCGAACACCGGGGAGCTGTTTTTT	CASRTVSNTGELFF
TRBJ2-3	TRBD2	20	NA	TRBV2	TGTGCCAGCAGTGAAGGGTCCAGTGAGCGGGAGAGGGTTAACACAGATACGCAGTATTTT	CASSEGSSERERVNTDTQYF
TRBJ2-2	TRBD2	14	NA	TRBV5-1	TGCGCCAGCAGCTTGGGAGGACTAGGCGGGGAGCTGTTTTTT	CASSLGGLGGELFF
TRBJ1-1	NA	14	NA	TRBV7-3	TGTGCCAGCAGCCTCCAGGCCCAAGGCACTGAAGCTTTCTTT	CASSLQAQGTEAFF